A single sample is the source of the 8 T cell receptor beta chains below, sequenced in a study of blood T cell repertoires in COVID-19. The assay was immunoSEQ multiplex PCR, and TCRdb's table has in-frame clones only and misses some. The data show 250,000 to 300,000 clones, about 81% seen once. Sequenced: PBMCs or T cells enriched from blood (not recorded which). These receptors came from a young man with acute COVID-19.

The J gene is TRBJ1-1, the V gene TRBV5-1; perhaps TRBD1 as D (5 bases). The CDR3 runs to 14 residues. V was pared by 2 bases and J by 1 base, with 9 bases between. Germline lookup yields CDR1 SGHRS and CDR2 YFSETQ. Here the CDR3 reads CASSFRGGNTEAFF. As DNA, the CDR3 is TGCGCCAGCAGCTTTAGGGGTGGGAACACTGAAGCTTTCTTT.

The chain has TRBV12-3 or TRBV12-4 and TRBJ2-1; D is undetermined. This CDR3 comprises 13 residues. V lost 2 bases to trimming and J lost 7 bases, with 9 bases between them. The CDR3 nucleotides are TGTGCCAGCAGTTTATCCCCAAAAAATGAGCAGTTCTTC. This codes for CASSLSPKNEQFF.

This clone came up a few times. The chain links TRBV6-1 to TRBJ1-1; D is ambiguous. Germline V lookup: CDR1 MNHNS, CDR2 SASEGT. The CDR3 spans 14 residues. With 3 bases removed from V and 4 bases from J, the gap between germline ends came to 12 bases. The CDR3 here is CASSDPARSTEAFF. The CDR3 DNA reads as TGTGCCAGCAGTGATCCAGCCCGGAGCACTGAAGCTTTCTTT.

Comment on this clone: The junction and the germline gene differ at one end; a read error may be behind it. The CDR3 reads CASSLEDTYGYTF. The CDR3, as DNA: TGTGCCAGCAGCTTGGAGGACACCTATGGCTACACCTTC. The V and J genes are TRBV5-1 and TRBJ1-2, with a weak D call TRBD1 (5 bases). The CDR3 totals 13 residues. Germline lookup yields CDR1 SGHRS and CDR2 YFSETQ.

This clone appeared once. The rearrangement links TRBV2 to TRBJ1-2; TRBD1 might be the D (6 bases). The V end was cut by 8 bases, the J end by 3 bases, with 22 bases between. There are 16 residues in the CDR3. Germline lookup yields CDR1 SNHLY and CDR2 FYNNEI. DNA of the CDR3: TGTGCCAGCCACCCTCTCACGGGACATCTGGACTATGGCTACACCTTC. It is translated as CASHPLTGHLDYGYTF.

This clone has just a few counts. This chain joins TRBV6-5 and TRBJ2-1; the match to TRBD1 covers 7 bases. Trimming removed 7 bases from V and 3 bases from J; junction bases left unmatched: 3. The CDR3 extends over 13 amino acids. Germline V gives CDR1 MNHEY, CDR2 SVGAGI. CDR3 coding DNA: TGTGCCAGCAACACAGGGGACTACAATGAGCAGTTCTTC. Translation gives CASNTGDYNEQFF.

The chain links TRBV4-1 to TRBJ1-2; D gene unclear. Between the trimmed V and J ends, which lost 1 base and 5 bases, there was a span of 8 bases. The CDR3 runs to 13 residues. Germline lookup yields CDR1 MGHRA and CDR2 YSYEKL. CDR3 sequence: CASSQVGVYGYTF. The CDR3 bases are TGCGCCAGCAGCCAAGTTGGAGTTTATGGCTACACCTTC.

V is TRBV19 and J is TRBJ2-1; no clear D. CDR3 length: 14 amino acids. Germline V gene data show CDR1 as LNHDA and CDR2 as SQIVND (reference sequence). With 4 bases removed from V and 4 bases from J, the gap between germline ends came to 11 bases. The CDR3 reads CASSNRLEYNEQFF. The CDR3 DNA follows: TGTGCCAGTAGTAACCGGTTAGAATACAATGAGCAGTTCTTC.